The present T cell receptor beta chain was sequenced within a study of blood T cell repertoires in COVID-19. Germline V lookup: CDR1 SQVTM, CDR2 ANQGSEA. The CDR3 has 14 amino acids. V lost 6 bases and J lost 2, with 15 bases in between. Original processing methods: Amplification of reference gene primers was used by the study to estimate nucleated cell counts. The protocol was immunoSEQ multiplex PCR, while the TCRdb copy is restricted to in-frame clones and leaves out a portion. V, J and clone size were drawn from that table, and D and trimming were deduced from the DNA. The sample comprises fewer than 200,000 clones, approximately 85% of which are singletons, and roughly 8.6% rests with the top ten. All enrollees were roughly 18 to 95 years old and from about 25 US areas. Cohort assignment relied on participant-reported clinical history. Each recovered donor of Cohort 3 presented with two negative PCRs, clearance, or symptom resolution.

This receptor was obtained from a woman in her late teens or twenties who had recovered from COVID-19. Source material: PBMCs or T cells enriched from blood (not recorded which). The chain joins TRBV29-1 to TRBJ2-3, with a tentative D call TRBD2 (6 bases). The CDR3 nucleotides read TGCAGCGTGGAGGGCGGCGGGGTCACAGATACGCAGTATTTT. Protein sequence: CSVEGGGVTDTQYF.